The 8 T cell receptor beta chains below were found in one sample sequenced in a study of T cell responses to AZD1222 COVID-19 vaccine. Libraries were prepared by immunoSEQ multiplex PCR; TCRdb keeps only in-frame clonotypes and omits some of them. The repertoire includes about 110,000 clones, roughly nine tenths of them detected once, and approximately 4.8% sits in the top ten. The specimen was peripheral blood, collected 28 days after the second AZD1222 dose. All receptors derive from an adult who received the AZD1222 COVID-19 vaccine.

The chain links TRBV24-1 to TRBJ1-6, with 7 bases matching TRBD1. Germline values: CDR1 KGHDR, CDR2 SFDVKD. With V trimmed by 8 bases and J by 6 bases, 3 bases remained unmatched. There are 13 residues in the CDR3. The CDR3 here is CATNRDSNSPLHF. The CDR3 nucleotides are TGTGCCACCAACCGGGACAGTAATTCACCCCTCCACTTT.

V usage is TRBV30 and J usage is TRBJ1-2; TRBD1 aligns across 8 bases. Germline CDR1 GTSNPN, CDR2 SVGIG (reference sequence). This CDR3 region has 12 residues. V lost 2 bases to trimming and J lost 8 bases; unmatched junction nucleotides: 4. The CDR3 is CAWSQGAEGYTF. CDR3 bases: TGTGCCTGGAGTCAGGGGGCGGAAGGCTACACCTTC.

The chain has TRBV7-6 and TRBJ2-3; 12 positions agree with TRBD2. The CDR3 spans 15 residues. CDR1 SGHVS and CDR2 FNYEAQ come from the germline V gene. V shed 4 bases, J shed 10 bases, and the junction held 9 bases outside the gene matches. CDR3 sequence (DNA): TGTGCCAGCAGCTCCACAGGGACTAGCGGGCCCTCGCAGTATTTT. Its translation: CASSSTGTSGPSQYF.

The chain couples TRBV28 to TRBJ2-1; possibly TRBD1 or TRBD2 for D (5 bases each). V lost 5 bases, J lost 0 bases, and 11 bases lay in between. The CDR3 runs 15 residues. Germline V lookup: CDR1 MDHEN, CDR2 SYDVKM. The CDR3 here is CASSQAGSSYNEQFF. CDR3 nucleotide sequence: TGTGCCAGCAGTCAAGCAGGGAGCTCCTACAATGAGCAGTTCTTC.

This chain's CDR3 is CASSRAAGTRGNNEQFF. Here the CDR3 DNA reads TGTGCCAGTAGTAGGGCCGCCGGGACTAGGGGAAACAATGAGCAGTTCTTC. J is TRBJ2-1 and V is TRBV19; TRBD2 agrees at 8 bases. Germline values: CDR1 LNHDA, CDR2 SQIVND (reference sequence). The length of the CDR3 is 17 residues. Trimming took 4 bases from V and 5 from J; bases not matched to a gene: 13.

This sequence joins TRBV4-2 and TRBJ1-2; D not certain. The CDR3 consists of 13 residues. V was trimmed by 0 bases and J by 6 bases, leaving 8 bases between them. CDR1 is LGHNA, CDR2 YNFKEQ, per germline. The chain's CDR3 is CASSQDWGNGYTF. CDR3 sequence (DNA): TGTGCCAGCAGCCAAGATTGGGGAAATGGCTACACCTTC.

In this sample, this clone turned up once. The chain combines TRBV7-2 with TRBJ2-5; tentative D call: TRBD2 (5 bases). V was trimmed by 5 bases and J by 3 bases, leaving 13 bases between them. CDR3 length equals 14 residues. The V gene's germline CDR1 is SGHTA and CDR2 FQGNSA. CDR3 DNA sequence: TGTGCCAGCAGCCCATCGAGGGAGAAAGAGACCCAGTACTTC. Its translation is CASSPSREKETQYF.

V usage is TRBV18 and J usage is TRBJ1-3; the D gene is possibly TRBD1 (6 bases). Trimming cost V 3 bases and J 3 bases, with 9 bases left between them. CDR1 KGHSH and CDR2 LQKENI come from the germline V gene. The CDR3 extends over 14 amino acids. CDR3 nucleotide sequence: TGTGCCAGCTCACCTCAGGGGTTTGGAAACACCATATATTTT. Its protein product is CASSPQGFGNTIYF.